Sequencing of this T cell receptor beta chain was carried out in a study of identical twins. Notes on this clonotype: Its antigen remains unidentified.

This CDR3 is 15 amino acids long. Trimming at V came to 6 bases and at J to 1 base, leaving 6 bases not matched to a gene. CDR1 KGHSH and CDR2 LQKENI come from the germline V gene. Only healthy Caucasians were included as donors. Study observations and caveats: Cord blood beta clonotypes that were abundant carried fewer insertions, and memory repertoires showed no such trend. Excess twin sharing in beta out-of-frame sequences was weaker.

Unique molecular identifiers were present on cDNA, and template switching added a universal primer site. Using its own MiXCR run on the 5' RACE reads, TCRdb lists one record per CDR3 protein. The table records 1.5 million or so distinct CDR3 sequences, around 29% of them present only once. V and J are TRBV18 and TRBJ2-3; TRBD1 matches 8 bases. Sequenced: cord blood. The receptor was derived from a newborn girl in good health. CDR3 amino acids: CASSSRGLGTDTQYF. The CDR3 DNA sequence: TGTGCCAGCTCGTCCAGGGGGCTGGGCACAGATACGCAGTATTTT.